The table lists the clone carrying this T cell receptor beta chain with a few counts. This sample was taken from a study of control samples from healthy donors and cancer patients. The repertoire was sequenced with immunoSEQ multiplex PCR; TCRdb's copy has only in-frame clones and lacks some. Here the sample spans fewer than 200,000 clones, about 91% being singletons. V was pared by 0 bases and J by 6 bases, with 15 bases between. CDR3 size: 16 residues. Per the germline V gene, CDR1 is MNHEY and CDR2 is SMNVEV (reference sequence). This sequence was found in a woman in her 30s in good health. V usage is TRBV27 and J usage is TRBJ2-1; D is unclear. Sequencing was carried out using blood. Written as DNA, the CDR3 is TGTGCCAGCAGTTTATCCCTACACACTATACGCAATGAGCAGTTCTTC. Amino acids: CASSLSLHTIRNEQFF.